This TCR beta chain comes out of a study of T cells in Graves' hyperthyroidism and ophthalmopathy. Study-level information: Peripheral blood specimens were obtained at initial diagnosis, prior to any treatment.

This clonotype was recorded many times. The germline V gene has CDR1 MDHEN and CDR2 SYDVKM. There are 16 residues in the CDR3. The germline V and J ends were trimmed by 1 base and 4 bases, with 14 bases remaining between them. RNA transcripts provided the source from which TCR beta CDR3 regions were amplified. With the HTBI primer set, the TCR CDR3 went through a first round of RT-PCR. TCRdb processed the multiplex PCR reads anew with MiXCR; each CDR3 protein has one entry. The profile covers nearly 250,000 distinct CDR3 sequences, with approximately 16% appearing a single time and 25% to 30% taken by the ten largest. Subjects with ophthalmopathy showed a Clinical Activity Score no lower than 3, a NOSPECS grade no lower than 4, and a duration shorter than 3 months.

This receptor was obtained from a woman between 18 and 29 years old with Graves' ophthalmopathy. The sequenced sample consisted of blood. V gene TRBV28 combines with J gene TRBJ2-1; TRBD2 is a possible D gene (5 bases). Written as DNA, the CDR3 is TGTGCCAGCAGTTTATTAGCCGGAGGTCAGTACAATGAGCAGTTCTTC. Translating gives CASSLLAGGQYNEQFF.